The 11 T cell receptor beta chains reported below all come from one sample, sequenced in a study of CD8 T cells in Susac syndrome. cDNA came from around 0.54 to 1 ug RNA primed by random hexamers. TCRdb passed the immunoSEQ multiplex PCR reads through MiXCR, listing each CDR3 protein once. The sample has 330,000 or so distinct CDR3 sequences, 85% seen once. Sequencing was done on a sample of CD8+ T cells from PBMCs. The receptor source for this set is a human donor with multiple sclerosis.

This chain connects TRBV12-3 or TRBV12-4 to TRBJ2-3; D gene ambiguous. CDR3 length: 16 amino acids. V was clipped by 2 bases and J by 2 bases, with 14 bases between them. As DNA, the CDR3 is TGTGCCAGCAGTTTATTGGCCCTAAGGTCCACAGATACGCAGTATTTT. This encodes CASSLLALRSTDTQYF.

The rearrangement joins TRBV2 to TRBJ2-7, with D tentatively TRBD2 (5 bases). The CDR3 is made up of 14 amino acids. Trimming cost V 4 bases and J 2 bases, with 12 bases left between them. Germline V gene lookup returns CDR1 SNHLY and CDR2 FYNNEI. CDR3 in amino acids: CASSAGGPTYEQYF. The CDR3 nucleotides read TGTGCCAGCAGTGCGGGCGGGCCGACCTACGAGCAGTACTTC.

This clonotype was seen once. The J gene is TRBJ2-1, the V gene TRBV7-3; D not resolved. V lost 4 bases, J lost 6 bases, and 19 bases lay in between. CDR3 length: 16 amino acids. Germline V CDR1 and CDR2: SGHTA, FQGTGA. Written as DNA, the CDR3 is TGTGCCAGCAGCTCAAGGGATCAGGAGTGGGGCAATGAGCAGTTCTTC. Its translation is CASSSRDQEWGNEQFF.

This clonotype has only a few counts. V usage is TRBV6-1 and J usage is TRBJ2-1; D remains unclear. Germline values: CDR1 MNHNS, CDR2 SASEGT. Trimming pared 7 bases from V and 2 bases from J, leaving 6 bases between. This CDR3 comprises 12 residues. The CDR3 bases are TGTGCCAGCACCGAGACCTACAATGAGCAGTTCTTC. Its protein product is CASTETYNEQFF.

This chain connects TRBV6-5 to TRBJ2-2; unclear D gene. CDR3 length: 11 residues. Trimming removed 5 bases at V and 5 bases at J, with 3 bases between. Germline V gives CDR1 MNHEY, CDR2 SVGAGI. CDR3 in amino acids: CASSKTGELFF. For the CDR3, the DNA is TGTGCCAGCAGTAAAACCGGGGAGCTGTTTTTT.

The V and J genes are TRBV29-1 and TRBJ2-2, with 10 bases identical to TRBD1. The CDR3 has 15 residues. Germline loops: CDR1 SQVTM, CDR2 ANQGSEA. Unmatched junction bases numbered 8, after V lost 4 bases and J lost 6 bases. CDR3 DNA sequence: TGCAGCGTTGGAGGTGGGGACAGGGGATCCGGGGAGCTGTTTTTT. Its protein product is CSVGGGDRGSGELFF.

The chain has TRBV4-1 and TRBJ2-2; TRBD1 is a possible D gene (5 bases). Between the trimmed V and J ends, which lost 2 bases and 1 base, there was a span of 8 bases. Germline V CDR1 and CDR2: MGHRA, YSYEKL. This CDR3 is built from 15 residues. The CDR3 DNA is TGCGCCAGCAGCCAATTAACAGGGAACACCGGGGAGCTGTTTTTT. It is translated as CASSQLTGNTGELFF.

V is TRBV9 and J is TRBJ1-5; possibly TRBD1 for D (5 bases). Germline V gives CDR1 SGDLS, CDR2 YYNGEE. The V end was cut by 6 bases, the J end by 0 bases, with 10 bases between. The CDR3 runs to 14 residues. The CDR3: CASNGGYSNQPQHF. CDR3 sequence (DNA): TGTGCCAGCAACGGGGGATATAGCAATCAGCCCCAGCATTTT.

The CDR3 here is CASIPLGGQGAYEQYF. The CDR3 DNA sequence: TGTGCCAGCATCCCGCTAGGAGGACAGGGAGCCTACGAGCAGTACTTC. The J gene is TRBJ2-7, the V gene TRBV2, with 8 bases identical to TRBD1. Trimming at V came to 7 bases and at J to 2 bases, leaving 13 bases not matched to a gene. CDR1 is SNHLY, CDR2 FYNNEI, per germline. There are 16 residues in the CDR3.

This chain links TRBV27 with TRBJ1-1; maybe TRBD1 (6 bases). The germline CDR1 and CDR2 sequences are MNHEY and SMNVEV (reference sequence). CDR3 length: 13 residues. V lost 6 bases and J lost 0, with 8 bases in between. Written as DNA, the CDR3 is TGTGCCAGCAGGGGACACCTGAACACTGAAGCTTTCTTT. Its translation: CASRGHLNTEAFF.

The chain employs TRBV3-1 and TRBJ2-7; D remains unclear. The length of the CDR3 is 12 residues. CDR1 and CDR2 from the germline V gene are LGHDT and YNNKEL (reference sequence). V was trimmed by 8 bases and J by 4 bases, leaving 12 bases between them. DNA for the CDR3: TGTGCCAGCCTCGGTCTTGGATACGAGCAGTACTTC. As protein: CASLGLGYEQYF.